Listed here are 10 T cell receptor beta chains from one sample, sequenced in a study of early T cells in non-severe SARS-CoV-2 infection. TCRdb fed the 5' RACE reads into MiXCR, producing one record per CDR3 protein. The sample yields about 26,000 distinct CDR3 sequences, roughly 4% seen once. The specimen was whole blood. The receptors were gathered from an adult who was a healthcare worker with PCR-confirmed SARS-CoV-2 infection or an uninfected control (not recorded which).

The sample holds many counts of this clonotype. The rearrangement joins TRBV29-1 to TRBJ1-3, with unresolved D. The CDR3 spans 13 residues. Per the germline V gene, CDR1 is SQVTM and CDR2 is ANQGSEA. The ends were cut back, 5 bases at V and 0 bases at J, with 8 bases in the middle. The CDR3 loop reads CSVTTNSGNTIYF. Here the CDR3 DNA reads TGCAGCGTTACCACGAACTCTGGAAACACCATATATTTT.

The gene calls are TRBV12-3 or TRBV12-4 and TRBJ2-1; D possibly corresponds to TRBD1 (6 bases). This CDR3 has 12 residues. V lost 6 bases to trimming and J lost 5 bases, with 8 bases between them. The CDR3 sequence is CASRRQDNEQFF. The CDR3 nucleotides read TGTGCCAGCAGACGACAGGACAATGAGCAGTTCTTC.

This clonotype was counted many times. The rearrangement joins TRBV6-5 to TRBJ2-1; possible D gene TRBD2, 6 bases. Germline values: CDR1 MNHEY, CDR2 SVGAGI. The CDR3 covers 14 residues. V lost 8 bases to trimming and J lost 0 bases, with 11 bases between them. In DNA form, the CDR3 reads TGTGCCAGCTGGGACGGGAGCTCCTACAATGAGCAGTTCTTC. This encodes CASWDGSSYNEQFF.

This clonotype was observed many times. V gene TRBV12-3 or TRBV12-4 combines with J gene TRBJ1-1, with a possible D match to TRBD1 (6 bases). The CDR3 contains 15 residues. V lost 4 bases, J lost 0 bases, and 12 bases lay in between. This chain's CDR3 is CASSSVQGLNTEAFF. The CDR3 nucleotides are TGTGCCAGCAGTTCCGTACAGGGCCTGAACACTGAAGCTTTCTTT.

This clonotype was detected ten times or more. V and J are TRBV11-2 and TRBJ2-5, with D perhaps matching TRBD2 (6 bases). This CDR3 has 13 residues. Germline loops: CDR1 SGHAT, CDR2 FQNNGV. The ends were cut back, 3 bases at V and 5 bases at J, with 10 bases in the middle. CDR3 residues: CASSLAGIETQYF. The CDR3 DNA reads TGTGCCAGCAGCTTGGCGGGGATCGAGACCCAGTACTTC.

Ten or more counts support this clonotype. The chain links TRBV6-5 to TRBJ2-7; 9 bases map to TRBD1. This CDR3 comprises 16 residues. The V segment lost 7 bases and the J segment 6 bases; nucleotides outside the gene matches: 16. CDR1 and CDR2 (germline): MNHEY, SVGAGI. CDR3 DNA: TGTGCCAGCAAACCAGATACGGGGACAGGGCTTACCGAGCAGTACTTC. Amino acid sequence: CASKPDTGTGLTEQYF.

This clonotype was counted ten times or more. The chain's CDR3 is CASSLARAYEQYF. The CDR3 DNA follows: TGTGCCAGCAGCTTAGCCAGGGCCTACGAGCAGTACTTC. The chain recombines TRBV7-2 with TRBJ2-7; D is perhaps TRBD1 (5 bases). Germline CDR1 SGHTA, CDR2 FQGNSA. Trimming stripped 0 bases from V and 2 bases from J, with 5 bases between. The CDR3 extends over 13 amino acids.

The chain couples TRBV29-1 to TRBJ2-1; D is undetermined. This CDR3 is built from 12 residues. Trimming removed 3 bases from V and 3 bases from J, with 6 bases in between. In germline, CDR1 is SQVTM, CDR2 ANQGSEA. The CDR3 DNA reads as TGCAGCGTTGAGTACAACTACAATGAGCAGTTCTTC. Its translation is CSVEYNYNEQFF.

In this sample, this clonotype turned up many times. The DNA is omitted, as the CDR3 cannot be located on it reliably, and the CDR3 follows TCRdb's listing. The CDR3 sequence: CSVAGGTF. The chain uses TRBV29-1 and TRBJ1-2; TRBD1 is taken as the D call from the table, unchecked against the DNA. Both ends counted, the CDR3 spans 8 residues. Germline V gives CDR1 SQVTM, CDR2 ANQGSEA.

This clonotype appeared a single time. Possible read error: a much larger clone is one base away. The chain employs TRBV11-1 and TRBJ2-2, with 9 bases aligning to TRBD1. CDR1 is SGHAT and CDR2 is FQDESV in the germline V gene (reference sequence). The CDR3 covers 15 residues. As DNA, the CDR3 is TGTGCCAGCAGCCAACGGACAGGGGTAGCCGGGGAGCCGTTTTTT. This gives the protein CASSQRTGVAGEPFF.